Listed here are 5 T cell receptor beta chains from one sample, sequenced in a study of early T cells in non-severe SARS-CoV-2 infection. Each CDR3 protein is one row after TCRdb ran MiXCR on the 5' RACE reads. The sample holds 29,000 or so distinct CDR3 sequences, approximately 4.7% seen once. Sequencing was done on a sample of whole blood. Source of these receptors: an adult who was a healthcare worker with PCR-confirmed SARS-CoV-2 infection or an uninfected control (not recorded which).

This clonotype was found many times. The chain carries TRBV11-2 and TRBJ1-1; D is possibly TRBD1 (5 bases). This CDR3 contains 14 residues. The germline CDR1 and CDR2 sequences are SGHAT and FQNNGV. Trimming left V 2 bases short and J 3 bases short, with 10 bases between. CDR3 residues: CASSLWGRDTEAFF. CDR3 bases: TGTGCCAGCAGCTTATGGGGCCGGGACACTGAAGCTTTCTTT.

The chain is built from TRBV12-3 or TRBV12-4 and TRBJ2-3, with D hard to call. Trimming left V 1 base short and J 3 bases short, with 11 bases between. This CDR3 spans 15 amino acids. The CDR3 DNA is TGTGCCAGCAGTTTAGGTTCAGCCCCGACAGATACGCAGTATTTT. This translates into CASSLGSAPTDTQYF.

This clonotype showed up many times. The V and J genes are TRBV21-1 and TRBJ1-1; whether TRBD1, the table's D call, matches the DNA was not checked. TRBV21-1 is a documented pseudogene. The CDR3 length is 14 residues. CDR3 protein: CASSKTGRRTEAFF. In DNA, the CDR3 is TGTGCCAGCAGCAAAACAGGGAGGCGCACTGAAGCTTTCTTT.

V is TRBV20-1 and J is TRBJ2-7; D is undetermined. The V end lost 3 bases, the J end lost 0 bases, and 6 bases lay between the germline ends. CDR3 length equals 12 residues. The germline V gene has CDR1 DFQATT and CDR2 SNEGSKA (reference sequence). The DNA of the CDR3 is TGCAGTGCTAGTGGGTCCTCCTACGAGCAGTACTTC. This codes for CSASGSSYEQYF.

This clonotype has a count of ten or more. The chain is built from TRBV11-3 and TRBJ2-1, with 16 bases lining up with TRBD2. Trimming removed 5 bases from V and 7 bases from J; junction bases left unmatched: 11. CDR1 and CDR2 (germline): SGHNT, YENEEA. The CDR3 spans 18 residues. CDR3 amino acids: CASSQGLAGGLLKNEQFF. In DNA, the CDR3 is TGTGCCAGCAGCCAGGGACTAGCGGGAGGGCTTTTAAAGAATGAGCAGTTCTTC.